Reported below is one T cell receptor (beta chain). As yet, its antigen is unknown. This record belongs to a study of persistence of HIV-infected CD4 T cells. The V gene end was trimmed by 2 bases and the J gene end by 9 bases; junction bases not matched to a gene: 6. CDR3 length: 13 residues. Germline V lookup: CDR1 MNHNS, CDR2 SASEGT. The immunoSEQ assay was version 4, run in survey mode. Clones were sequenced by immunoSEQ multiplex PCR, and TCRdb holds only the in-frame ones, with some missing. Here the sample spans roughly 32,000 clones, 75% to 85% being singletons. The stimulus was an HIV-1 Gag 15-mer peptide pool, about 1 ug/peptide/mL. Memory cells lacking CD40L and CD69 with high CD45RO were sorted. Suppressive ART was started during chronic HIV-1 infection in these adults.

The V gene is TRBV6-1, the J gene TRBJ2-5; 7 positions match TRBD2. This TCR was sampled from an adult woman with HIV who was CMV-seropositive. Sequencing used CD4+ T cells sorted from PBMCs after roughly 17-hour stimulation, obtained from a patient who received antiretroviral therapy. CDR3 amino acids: CASSEYVGGAQYF. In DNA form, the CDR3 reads TGTGCCAGCAGTGAATACGTGGGAGGGGCCCAGTACTTC.